This is a list of T cell receptor beta chains from one sample in a study of shared clonotypes between healthy human individuals. Sequencing was performed with immunoSEQ multiplex PCR; in TCRdb, only in-frame clones are kept and a portion is missing. The table includes fewer than 350,000 clones, roughly 84% detected once. The sequencing input was memory CD8+ T cells sorted from blood. The receptor source for this set is a man younger than 30 in good health. The CDR3 runs from the conserved cysteine through the conserved F or W.

J gene	V gene	CDR3 length	CDR3 protein
TRBJ2-3	TRBV6-5	14	CASRGRTNSDTQYF
TRBJ2-7	TRBV6-5	13	CASSLGTTFEQYF
TRBJ2-2	TRBV5-1	16	CASSLKSGYETGELFF
TRBJ2-7	TRBV21-1	19	CASSKEGLGLALDPDEQYF
TRBJ2-2	TRBV27	12	CASRGDTGELFF
TRBJ2-7	TRBV25-1	13	CASSDLVVYEQYF
TRBJ1-2	TRBV6-6	15	CASTGVLVPEHGYTF
TRBJ1-5	TRBV28	12	CASSFTRQPQHF
TRBJ1-4	TRBV6-4	15	CASSDSIVGVELLFF
TRBJ1-3	TRBV30	14	CAWSVGQGLGTIYF
TRBJ2-7	TRBV10-3	14	CAIGPGTDSYEQYF
TRBJ1-4	TRBV30	20	CAYLKTWDASLALTREKLFF
TRBJ1-1	TRBV9	15	CASSTYGTGDTEAFF
TRBJ2-5	TRBV9	13	CASSAGSGETQYF
TRBJ1-1	TRBV2	12	CASRVLGTEAFF
TRBJ2-6	TRBV6-1	14	CASSGFSGANVLTF
TRBJ2-7	TRBV11-2	14	CASSLVTGPVEQYF
TRBJ1-5	TRBV11-3	15	CASSLDPDIVQPQHF
TRBJ2-5	TRBV5-6	16	CASSLDTRQYQETQYF
TRBJ2-6	TRBV7-9	14	CASRSGSGANVLTF
TRBJ1-2	TRBV5-1	17	CASSALRDRGPGYGYTF
TRBJ2-7	TRBV27	16	CASSLSEAGPSYEQYF
TRBJ1-2	TRBV7-2	15	CASSSDSPSYYGYTF
TRBJ2-5	TRBV11-2	12	CASSLDEPAQYF
TRBJ1-2	TRBV27	13	CASSLVGGYGYTF
TRBJ1-2	TRBV9	14	CASSVGGVDYGYTF
TRBJ2-1	TRBV29-1	12	CSVDRPYNEQFF
TRBJ2-5	TRBV5-4	13	CASSLEPKKTQYF
TRBJ2-7	TRBV25-1	13	CASSELGVREQYF